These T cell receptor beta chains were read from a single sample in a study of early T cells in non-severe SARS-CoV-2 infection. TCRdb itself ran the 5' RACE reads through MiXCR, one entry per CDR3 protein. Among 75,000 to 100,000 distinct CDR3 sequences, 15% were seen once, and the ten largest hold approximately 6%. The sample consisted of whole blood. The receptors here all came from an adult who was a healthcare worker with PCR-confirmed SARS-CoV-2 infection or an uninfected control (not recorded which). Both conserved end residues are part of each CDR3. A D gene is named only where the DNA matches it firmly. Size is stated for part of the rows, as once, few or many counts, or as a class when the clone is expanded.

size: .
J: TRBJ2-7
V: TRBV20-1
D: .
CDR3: CSASPWVASNEQYF
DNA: TGCAGTGCTAGCCCCTGGGTAGCCTCGAACGAGCAGTACTTC

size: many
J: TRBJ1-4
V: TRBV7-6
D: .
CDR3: CASSPNPTGTVFF
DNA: TGTGCCAGCAGCCCAAACCCAACAGGGACGGTGTTTTTT

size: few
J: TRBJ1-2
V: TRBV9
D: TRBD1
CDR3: CASSATGVGYTF
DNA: TGTGCCAGCAGCGCGACAGGGGTTGGCTACACCTTC

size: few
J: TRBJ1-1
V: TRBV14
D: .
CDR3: CASSQVSGTEVFF
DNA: TGTGCCAGCAGCCAAGTCTCAGGGACTGAAGTTTTCTTT

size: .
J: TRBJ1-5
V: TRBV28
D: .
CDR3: CASFMQGGGQPQHF
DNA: TGTGCCAGCTTCATGCAGGGAGGCGGTCAGCCCCAGCATTTT

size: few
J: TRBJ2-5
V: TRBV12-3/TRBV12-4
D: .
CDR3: CASSTRETQYF
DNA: TGTGCCAGCAGTACCCGGGAGACCCAGTACTTC

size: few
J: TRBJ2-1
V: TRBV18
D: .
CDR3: CASSKNEQFF
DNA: TGTGCCAGCTCAAAGAATGAGCAGTTCTTC

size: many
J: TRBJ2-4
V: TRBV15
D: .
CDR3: CATSRVRDKNIQYF
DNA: TGTGCCACCAGCAGAGTCAGGGACAAAAACATTCAGTACTTC

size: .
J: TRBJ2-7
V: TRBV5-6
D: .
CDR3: CASSSYLGEQYF
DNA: TGTGCCAGCAGCTCCTACCTAGGCGAGCAGTACTTC

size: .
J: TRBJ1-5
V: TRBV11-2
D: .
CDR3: CASSLSDDSNQPQHF
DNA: TGTGCCAGCAGCTTATCAGACGATAGCAATCAGCCCCAGCATTTT

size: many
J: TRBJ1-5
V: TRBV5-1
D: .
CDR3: CASSFLGGVNQPQHF
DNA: TGCGCCAGCAGCTTCCTAGGAGGGGTAAATCAGCCCCAGCATTTT

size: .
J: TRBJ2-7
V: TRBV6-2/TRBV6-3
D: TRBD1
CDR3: CASSRLGQIYEQYF
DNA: TGTGCCAGCAGTCGCTTGGGACAGATCTACGAGCAGTACTTC

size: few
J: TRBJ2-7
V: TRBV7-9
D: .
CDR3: CASSWDQNEQYF
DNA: TGTGCCAGCAGCTGGGACCAGAACGAGCAGTACTTC

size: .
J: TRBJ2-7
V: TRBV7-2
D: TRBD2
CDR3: CASSLRTSGSYEQYF
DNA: TGTGCCAGCAGCTTGCGGACTAGCGGGAGCTACGAGCAGTACTTC

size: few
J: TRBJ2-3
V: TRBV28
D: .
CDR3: CASSLDSYGADTQYF
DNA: TGTGCCAGCAGTTTGGACTCATATGGGGCAGATACGCAGTATTTT

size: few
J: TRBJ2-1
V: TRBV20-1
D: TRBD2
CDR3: CSARTSGSLDEQFF
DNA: TGCAGTGCTAGGACTAGCGGGAGCTTAGATGAGCAGTTCTTC

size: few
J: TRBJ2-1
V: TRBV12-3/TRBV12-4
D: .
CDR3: CASSLRESSYNEQFF
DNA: TGTGCCAGCAGTTTAAGGGAAAGCTCCTACAATGAGCAGTTCTTC

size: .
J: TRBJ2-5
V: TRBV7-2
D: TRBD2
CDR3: CASSRGLAPQETQYF
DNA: TGTGCCAGCAGCCGGGGACTAGCTCCTCAAGAGACCCAGTACTTC

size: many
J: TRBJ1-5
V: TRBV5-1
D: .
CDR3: CASSLGDRSNQPQHF
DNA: TGCGCCAGCAGCCTAGGCGACAGGAGCAATCAGCCCCAGCATTTT

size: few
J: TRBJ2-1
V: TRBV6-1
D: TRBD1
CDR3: CASSGLGQGGDNEQFF
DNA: TGTGCCAGCAGTGGCTTGGGACAGGGGGGAGACAATGAGCAGTTCTTC

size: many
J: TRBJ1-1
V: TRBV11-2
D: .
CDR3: CASSFGTSARAFF
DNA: TGTGCCAGCAGCTTTGGGACTTCCGCCCGAGCTTTCTTT

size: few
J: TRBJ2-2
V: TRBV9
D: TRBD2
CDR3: CASSAPLAGGELFF
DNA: TGTGCCAGCAGCGCTCCTTTAGCGGGCGGGGAGCTGTTTTTT

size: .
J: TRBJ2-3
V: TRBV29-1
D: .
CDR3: CSVEFHLTDTQYF
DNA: TGCAGCGTTGAGTTCCATCTCACAGATACGCAGTATTTT

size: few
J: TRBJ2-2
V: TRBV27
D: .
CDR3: CASSFGSLNTGELFF
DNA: TGTGCCAGCAGTTTCGGTAGCCTTAACACCGGGGAGCTGTTTTTT

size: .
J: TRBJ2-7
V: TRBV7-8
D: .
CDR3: CASSRQFYEQYF
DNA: TGTGCCAGCAGCCGACAGTTCTACGAGCAGTACTTC

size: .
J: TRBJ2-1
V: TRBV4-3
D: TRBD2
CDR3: CASSQDLRLAGVQFF
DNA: TGCGCCAGCAGCCAAGATCTGCGGCTAGCGGGAGTTCAATTCTTC

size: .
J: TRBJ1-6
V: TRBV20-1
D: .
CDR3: CSAREIRGDKNSPLHF
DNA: TGCAGTGCTAGAGAAATCCGGGGGGACAAAAATTCACCCCTCCACTTT

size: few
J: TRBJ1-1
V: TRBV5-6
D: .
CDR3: CASSLSRQYTEAFF
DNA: TGTGCCAGCAGCTTATCTAGACAGTACACTGAAGCTTTCTTT

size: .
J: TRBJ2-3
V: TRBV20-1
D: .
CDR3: CSARADTSTDTQYF
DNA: TGCAGTGCTAGAGCGGATACTAGCACAGATACGCAGTATTTT

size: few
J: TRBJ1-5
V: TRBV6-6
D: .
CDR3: CASSYVAQNQPQHF
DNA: TGTGCCAGCAGTTATGTTGCGCAAAATCAGCCCCAGCATTTT

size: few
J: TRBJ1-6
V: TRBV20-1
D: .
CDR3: CSARIHRENSPLHF
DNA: TGCAGTGCTAGAATCCACAGGGAAAATTCACCCCTCCACTTT

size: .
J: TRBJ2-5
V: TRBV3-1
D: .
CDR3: CASSQDMDGRGETQYF
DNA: TGTGCCAGCAGCCAAGATATGGACGGGAGAGGCGAGACCCAGTACTTC

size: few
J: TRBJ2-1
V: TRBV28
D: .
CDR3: CASSLGGSINEQFF
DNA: TGTGCCAGCAGTTTGGGGGGATCCATCAATGAGCAGTTCTTC

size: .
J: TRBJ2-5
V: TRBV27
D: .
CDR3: CASSAPQRQTQYF
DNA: TGTGCCAGCAGTGCACCACAGCGGCAGACCCAGTACTTC

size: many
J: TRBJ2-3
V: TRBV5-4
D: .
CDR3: CASSLDARGTDTQYF
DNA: TGTGCCAGCAGCTTGGACGCGCGGGGCACAGATACGCAGTATTTT

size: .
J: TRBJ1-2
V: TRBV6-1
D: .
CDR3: CASSEAWQGLYGYTF
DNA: TGTGCCAGCAGTGAAGCGTGGCAGGGGTTATATGGCTACACCTTC

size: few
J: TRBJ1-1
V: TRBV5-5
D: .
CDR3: CASTGAANTEAFF
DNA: TGTGCCAGCACGGGGGCAGCGAACACTGAAGCTTTCTTT

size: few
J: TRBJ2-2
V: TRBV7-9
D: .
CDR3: CASSLSHTGELFF
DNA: TGTGCCAGCAGCTTGTCCCATACCGGGGAGCTGTTTTTT

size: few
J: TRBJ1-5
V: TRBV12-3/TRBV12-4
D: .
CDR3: CASSPQPGDSNQPQHF
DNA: TGTGCCAGCAGCCCTCAACCGGGGGATAGCAATCAGCCCCAGCATTTT

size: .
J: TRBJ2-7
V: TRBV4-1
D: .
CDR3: CASSQDRPTRQYF
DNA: TGCGCCAGCAGCCAAGATCGGCCGACTCGACAGTACTTC

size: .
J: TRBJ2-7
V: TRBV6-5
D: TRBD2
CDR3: CASSYGGGGRAREQYF
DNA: TGTGCCAGCAGTTATGGCGGAGGCGGGAGGGCGCGGGAGCAGTACTTC